Listed below are T cell receptor beta chains from one sample, sequenced in a study of blood T cells in healthy people across ages. TCRdb redid the calling of the 5' RACE reads with MiXCR, one entry per CDR3 protein. The table has some 1.4 million distinct CDR3 sequences, around 42% seen once. Sequenced: blood. The receptors stem from a woman aged 18-35 years in good health. Both conserved end residues are part of each CDR3. The D gene is left open where the match is weak. Size values are once, few and many counts, or a class for expanded clones, and some rows have none.

j_call,d_call,cdr3_length,v_call,clone_size,cdr3_nt,cdr3_aa
TRBJ2-2,.,14,TRBV27,.,TGTGCCAGCAGTAAGAACGAGGGGACCGGGGAGCTGTTTTTT,CASSKNEGTGELFF
TRBJ2-1,.,18,TRBV27,once,TGTGCCAGCAGTTCCCCCGGGACCTCACGGCGGGGTGACAATGAGCAGTTCTTC,CASSSPGTSRRGDNEQFF
TRBJ2-3,TRBD2,16,TRBV20-1,.,TGCAGTGCTAGAGATCCTACTAGCGGGAGAGCAGATACGCAGTATTTT,CSARDPTSGRADTQYF
TRBJ2-1,TRBD2,17,TRBV7-3,once,TGTGCCAGCAGCCTAGGGGAGGTTCTAGCGGGGTACAATGAGCAGTTCTTC,CASSLGEVLAGYNEQFF
TRBJ2-5,.,13,TRBV11-2,.,TGTGCCAGCAGCTCCGTCGGCCAAGAGACCCAGTACTTC,CASSSVGQETQYF
TRBJ1-2,TRBD1,17,TRBV29-1,few,TGCAGCGTTGAAGGATCCGCGGGACAGGGGGCGTTGGGGGGCTACACCTTC,CSVEGSAGQGALGGYTF
TRBJ2-1,TRBD2,17,TRBV9,.,TGTGCCAGCAGCGTAGAGGAGCGGGGGACCTCCTACAATGAGCAGTTCTTC,CASSVEERGTSYNEQFF
TRBJ2-7,.,14,TRBV7-2,few,TGTGCCAGCAGCTTAGAACGGGACTCCTACGAGCAGTACTTC,CASSLERDSYEQYF
TRBJ2-1,TRBD2,18,TRBV18,.,TGTGCCAGCTCACCAACCATAGGGACTAGCGGCAGGCCGCAGTTTCAGTTCTTC,CASSPTIGTSGRPQFQFF
TRBJ1-2,.,14,TRBV12-3/TRBV12-4,.,TGTGCCAGCAGTGTCGTTACAGCCTCTGGCGGCTACACCTTC,CASSVVTASGGYTF
TRBJ2-5,.,18,TRBV7-2,.,TGTGCCAGCAGCCCTTCCCCCTTCGTACAGGGCCTCCAAGAGACCCAGTACTTC,CASSPSPFVQGLQETQYF
TRBJ1-1,.,15,TRBV7-8,.,TGTGCCAGCAGCTCTGGGGGTCCACGGTACACTGAAGCTTTCTTT,CASSSGGPRYTEAFF
TRBJ1-6,TRBD1,13,TRBV27,few,TGTTCCAGCGGTACAGGGGGCGATTCACCCCTCCACTTT,CSSGTGGDSPLHF
TRBJ2-7,TRBD2,15,TRBV7-6,.,TGTGCCAGCAGCGTTAGCGGGAGGTTTTTGAGGGAGCAGTACTTC,CASSVSGRFLREQYF
TRBJ1-5,.,16,TRBV9,.,TGTGCCAGCAGCCCTGGGTCCCCTTATAGCAATCAGCCCCAGCATTTT,CASSPGSPYSNQPQHF
TRBJ2-5,.,14,TRBV28,.,TGTGCCAGCAGTCCCCGTTTATTTAAAGAGTCCCAGTACTTC,CASSPRLFKESQYF
TRBJ2-5,TRBD2,15,TRBV28,.,TGTGCCAGCAGTCCCCGCGGGGGGATAGAAGAGACCCAGTACTTC,CASSPRGGIEETQYF
TRBJ2-6,TRBD2,15,TRBV27,.,TGTGCCAACAGGAACGGGAGGGCTGGGGCCAACGTCCTGACTTTC,CANRNGRAGANVLTF
TRBJ2-7,.,11,TRBV6-5,.,TGTGCCAGCACCCACGGGGGCGAGCAGTACTTC,CASTHGGEQYF
TRBJ1-5,TRBD1,16,TRBV4-2,.,TGTGCCAGCAGCCAGGCCGGGACAGAGGAAAATCAGCCCCAGCATTTT,CASSQAGTEENQPQHF
TRBJ1-1,.,14,TRBV12-3/TRBV12-4,.,TGTGCCAGCAGCTCGAGGGTTACGGACACTGAAGCTTTCTTT,CASSSRVTDTEAFF
TRBJ2-5,TRBD2,18,TRBV20-1,.,TGCAGTGCTAGAGGGGTTACTAGCGGGAATCTTGGGGGAGAGACCCAGTACTTC,CSARGVTSGNLGGETQYF
TRBJ1-1,.,14,TRBV7-2,.,TGTGCCAGCAGCCCCTACAGGGCCCAGCTTGGGGCTTTCTTT,CASSPYRAQLGAFF
TRBJ2-7,TRBD1,16,TRBV6-6,.,TGTGCCAGCAGCAATCCCGGGACAGGGGGCTCCTACGAGCAGTACTTC,CASSNPGTGGSYEQYF
TRBJ2-7,.,14,TRBV30,.,TGTGCCTGGAGTGTAAGATGGTACTCCTACGAGCAGTACTTC,CAWSVRWYSYEQYF
TRBJ1-1,TRBD1,13,TRBV30,once,TGTGCCTGGAGTTCAGGGGGCAACACTGAAGCTTTCTTT,CAWSSGGNTEAFF
TRBJ2-1,TRBD2,17,TRBV20-1,.,TGCAGTGCTATCTTACTGACTAGCGGGGAATCCTGCAATGAGCAGTTCTTC,CSAILLTSGESCNEQFF
TRBJ2-7,.,15,TRBV5-1,.,TGCGCCAGCAGCTTGGCAGGCCGAGAGGAGTACGAGCAGTACTTC,CASSLAGREEYEQYF